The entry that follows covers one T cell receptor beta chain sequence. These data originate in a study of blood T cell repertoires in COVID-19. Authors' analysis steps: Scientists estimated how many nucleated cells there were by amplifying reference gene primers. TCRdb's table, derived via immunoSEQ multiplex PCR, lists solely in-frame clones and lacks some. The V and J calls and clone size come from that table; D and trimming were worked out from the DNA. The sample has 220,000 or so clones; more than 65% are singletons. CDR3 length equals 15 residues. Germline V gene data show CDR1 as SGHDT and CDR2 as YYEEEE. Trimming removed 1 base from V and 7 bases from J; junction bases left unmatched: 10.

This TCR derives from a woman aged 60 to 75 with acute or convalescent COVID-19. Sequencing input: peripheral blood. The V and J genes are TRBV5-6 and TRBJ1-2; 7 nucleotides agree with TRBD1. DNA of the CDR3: TGTGCCAGCAGCTTGTTCACAGGGGATTTTGGTGGCTACACCTTC. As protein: CASSLFTGDFGGYTF.